Shown below are 18 T cell receptor beta chains from a single sample sequenced in a study of T cell repertoires in cytomegalovirus infection. One entry per CDR3 protein, called by TCRdb with MiXCR from the reads. The sample lists under 800,000 distinct CDR3 sequences; 20% to 25% were seen once. Sequencing was done on a sample of CD8+ T cells from PBMCs. Receptors were obtained from a human donor in good health (CMV status not recorded). Some clones in this sample may be carry-over from other donors' samples.

This clonotype was picked up a small number of times. This chain uses TRBV27 with TRBJ2-7, with a tentative D call TRBD2 (6 bases). This CDR3 has 16 residues. The germline V gene encodes CDR1 MNHEY and CDR2 SMNVEV (reference sequence). V lost 5 bases, J lost 5 bases, and 22 bases lay in between. This CDR3 reads CASSPDHGAGIDEQYV. CDR3 coding DNA: TGTGCCAGCAGTCCAGACCACGGCGCGGGGATCGACGAGCAGTACGTC.

Concerning this clonotype itself: A much larger clone differs by one base, so this may be a read error. The chain combines TRBV7-6 with TRBJ2-5; possibly TRBD1 for D (5 bases). This CDR3 region has 15 residues. Germline V CDR1 and CDR2: SGHVS, FNYEAQ. CDR3 in DNA: TGTGCCAGCAGCTTATTAGGGGCGCAACAAGAGGCCCAGTACTTC. The encoded protein is CASSLLGAQQEAQYF.

This chain connects TRBV6-6 to TRBJ2-1; D call uncertain. V shed 2 bases and J shed 6 bases, with 8 bases lying between them. The CDR3 consists of 13 residues. CDR1 and CDR2 from the germline V gene are MNHNY and SVGAGI (reference sequence). CDR3 sequence (DNA): TGTGCCAGCAGTTACACTCTCGTCAATGAGCAGTTCTTC. Its translation: CASSYTLVNEQFF.

The chain has TRBV28 and TRBJ2-7; TRBD1 agrees at 7 bases. Losses at the gene ends were 5 bases for V and 0 bases for J; bases not matched to a gene: 7. This CDR3 spans 15 amino acids. The germline V gene has CDR1 MDHEN and CDR2 SYDVKM. CDR3 sequence: CASSLRGSRSYEQYV. CDR3 nucleotides: TGTGCCAGCAGTCTCAGGGGGTCCCGCTCCTACGAGCAGTACGTC.

This clonotype came up a few times. Written as DNA, the CDR3 is TGCGCCAGCAGTGAAGACAGGGCCCTTAGGGCTGAAGCTTTCTTT. Translating gives CASSEDRALRAEAFF. The chain joins TRBV4-1 to TRBJ1-1; 7 positions agree with TRBD1. Trimming took 6 bases from V and 6 from J; bases not matched to a gene: 13. The CDR3 sequence is 15 residues long. Germline loops: CDR1 MGHRA, CDR2 YSYEKL.

This chain links TRBV25-1 with TRBJ2-4; 7 bases are a match to TRBD1. This CDR3 spans 15 amino acids. From germline, CDR1 is MGHDK and CDR2 SYGVNS. V lost 11 bases and J lost 2; bases outside the gene matches: 12. The CDR3 DNA follows: TGTGCCCGGCACAGGGGAAGGGGTACCAAAAACATTCAGTACTTC. Its translation: CARHRGRGTKNIQYF.

This clonotype was seen many times. The chain uses TRBV7-9 and TRBJ2-1, with TRBD1 matching over 7 bases. V gave up 5 bases and J gave up 6 bases; unmatched junction bases: 16. Germline V gives CDR1 SEHNR, CDR2 FQNEAQ (reference sequence). The CDR3 loop spans 17 amino acids. CDR3 sequence reads: CASSHPDLGQASNEQFF. In DNA, the CDR3 is TGTGCCAGCAGCCACCCAGACCTCGGACAGGCTTCCAATGAGCAGTTCTTC.

The V and J genes are TRBV7-2 and TRBJ1-2, with 9 bases lining up with TRBD1. Per germline, CDR1 SGHTA and CDR2 FQGNSA. This CDR3 is built from 16 residues. After removal of 1 base from V and 7 bases from J, the junction contained 10 bases not matched to a gene. The CDR3 spells CASSLGATGGAGGYTF. In DNA, the CDR3 is TGTGCCAGCAGCTTAGGGGCAACAGGGGGCGCAGGTGGCTACACCTTC.

The chain uses TRBV6-2 or TRBV6-3 and TRBJ1-1; D is unclear. The CDR3 runs to 14 residues. Germline values: CDR1 MNHEY, CDR2 SVGEGT. The V end lost 0 bases, the J end lost 1 base, and 6 bases lay between the germline ends. The CDR3 loop reads CASSYSAANTEAFF. The CDR3 bases are TGTGCCAGCAGTTACTCGGCGGCGAACACTGAAGCTTTCTTT.

This clonotype was counted ten times or more. The chain couples TRBV28 to TRBJ2-5; 10 bases line up with TRBD2. The junction had 5 bases not matched to a gene; V was cut back by 2 bases and J by 5 bases. The CDR3 covers 15 residues. The germline V gene encodes CDR1 MDHEN and CDR2 SYDVKM. CDR3 coding DNA: TGTGCCAGCAGTTTACTTAGCGGGGGGATTGAGACCCAGTACTTC. It codes for CASSLLSGGIETQYF.

This clonotype has at least ten counts. The chain combines TRBV7-3 with TRBJ2-1, with TRBD2 matching over 12 bases. This CDR3 spans 17 amino acids. Per germline, CDR1 SGHTA and CDR2 FQGTGA. The ends lost 0 bases at V and 8 bases at J; junction bases unmatched: 8. The CDR3 here is CASSLTHGLAGFYEQFF. In nucleotides, the CDR3 is TGTGCCAGCAGCTTAACCCACGGACTAGCGGGGTTTTATGAGCAGTTCTTC.

This clonotype appeared many times. The gene calls are TRBV7-8 and TRBJ1-1; the D is unclear. This CDR3 is built from 16 residues. Deletions cut 3 bases from V and 4 bases from J, with 18 bases between. Germline-derived CDR1 and CDR2 are SGHVS and FQNEAQ. CDR3 sequence reads: CASSFPTRGVFTEAFF. In DNA, the CDR3 is TGTGCCAGCAGCTTTCCCACTCGGGGTGTATTCACTGAAGCTTTCTTT.

The V gene is TRBV28, the J gene TRBJ2-5; D gene uncertain. Germline V lookup: CDR1 MDHEN, CDR2 SYDVKM. The V end lost 3 bases, the J end lost 0 bases, and 14 bases lay between the germline ends. This CDR3 is 16 amino acids long. CDR3 in DNA: TGTGCCAGCAGTTTTGGTTGGGGTGGGTACCAAGAGACCCAGTACTTC. Encoded protein: CASSFGWGGYQETQYF.

Only a few counts were recorded for this clonotype. This rearrangement joins TRBV12-3 or TRBV12-4 to TRBJ2-7; the match to TRBD1 covers 7 bases. V lost 6 bases and J lost 7; bases outside the gene matches: 12. The CDR3 totals 14 residues. CDR3 coding DNA: TGTGCCAGCAGCCCGGGACAGCCTCAGGGGGAGCAGTACGTC. Its translation: CASSPGQPQGEQYV.

J is TRBJ1-4 and V is TRBV5-8; 7 bases are a match to TRBD1. The length of the CDR3 is 14 residues. Losses at the gene ends were 4 bases for V and 6 bases for J; bases not matched to a gene: 6. Germline lookup yields CDR1 SGHTS and CDR2 YDEGEE. The chain's CDR3 is CASSLRDSHEKLFF. DNA for the CDR3: TGTGCCAGCAGCCTCCGGGACAGTCATGAAAAACTGTTTTTT. The full variable domain, with the rest looked up from reference TRBV5-8 and TRBJ1-4, is EAGVTQSPTHLIKTRGQQATLRCSPISGHTSVYWYQQALGLGLQFLLWYDEGEERNRGNFPPRFSGRQFPNYSSELNVNALELEDSALYLCASSLRDSHEKLFFGSGTQLSVL.

The V gene is TRBV6-5, the J gene TRBJ2-7; 7 bases are a match to TRBD1. V lost 9 bases, J lost 4 bases, and 18 bases stayed unmatched. This CDR3 is 16 amino acids long. Looked up from germline, CDR1 is MNHEY and CDR2 is SVGAGI. For the CDR3, the DNA is TGTGCCAGTACGGCCAGCTCCGGGACAGTCACATACGAGCAGTACTTC. Its translation: CASTASSGTVTYEQYF.

The rearrangement joins TRBV28 to TRBJ2-1; 9 bases align to TRBD2. CDR1 is MDHEN and CDR2 is SYDVKM in the germline V gene. V trimming: 5 bases; J trimming: 8 bases; junction bases outside the gene matches: 10. The CDR3 contains 15 residues. CDR3 in DNA: TGTGCCAGCAGTCGGGGGCGGGGGGGCAACGATGAGCAGTTCTTC. Translating gives CASSRGRGGNDEQFF. The full variable domain, its missing parts supplied by reference TRBV28 and TRBJ2-1, is DVKVTQSSRYLVKRTGEKVFLECVQDMDHENMFWYRQDPGLGLRLIYFSYDVKMKEKGDIPEGYSVSREKKERFSLILESASTNQTSMYLCASSRGRGGNDEQFFGPGTRLTVL.

This clonotype was recorded at least ten times. The J gene is TRBJ2-3, the V gene TRBV28; TRBD1 is a possible D gene (6 bases). Germline CDR1 reads MDHEN; CDR2 reads SYDVKM. V was clipped by 5 bases and J by 0 bases, with 12 bases between them. The CDR3 length is 15 residues. The CDR3: CASSPEGVSTDTQYF. The DNA of the CDR3 is TGTGCCAGCAGTCCCGAGGGGGTGAGCACAGATACGCAGTATTTT.